This T cell receptor (beta chain) was profiled in a study of shared clonotypes between healthy human individuals. Study information: The cohort had two women and three men, ages 18 to 49. Three plates were used per donor for CD4 naive, three for CD4 memory, two for CD8 naive and one for CD8 memory.

On this clone itself: The target antigen is unknown.

Authors' analysis steps: Junction-only immunoSEQ data arrived without quality scores, meaning filtering differed. The table came from immunoSEQ multiplex PCR; TCRdb's copy has only in-frame clones and leaves some out. That table gives V, J and clone size, and the DNA gave D and trimming. The data show 2 million to 2.5 million clones, approximately 94% seen once. General study findings and limits: Sharing across four donors was highest in naive CD4 (around 5%) and lowest in memory CD8 (roughly 0.4%).

There are 16 residues in the CDR3. Germline V gene lookup returns CDR1 LNHDA and CDR2 SQIVND (reference sequence). Unmatched junction bases numbered 13, after V lost 0 bases and J lost 8 bases. The source of this sequence is a man aged 18 to 35 in good health. This sequence joins TRBV19 and TRBJ2-7, with 7 bases aligning to TRBD2. Sequenced material: naive CD4+ T cells sorted from blood. Subset described: CD45RA+ positively selected. For the CDR3, the DNA is TGTGCCAGTAGTATAGAGGGCCCGGGAGGTTTGGGGAAGCAGTACTTC. It yields the protein CASSIEGPGGLGKQYF.